This is a list of T cell receptor beta chains from one sample in a study of identical twins. TCRdb processed the 5' RACE reads anew with MiXCR; each CDR3 protein has one entry. The repertoire holds approximately 240,000 distinct CDR3 sequences, with around 15% as singletons. Sequenced input: memory (CD45RO+) T cells sorted from blood. These receptors were taken from a woman between 18 and 29 years old in good health. The CDR3 runs from the conserved cysteine through the conserved F or W. The D gene is left open where the match is weak. Rows may omit the clone size; those that give it use once, few, many or a size class.

clone_size	j_call	v_call	d_call	cdr3_aa	cdr3_nt
few	TRBJ2-7	TRBV10-3	.	CAITSKGINYEQYF	TGTGCCATCACCTCAAAAGGGATCAACTACGAGCAGTACTTC
few	TRBJ2-7	TRBV12-3/TRBV12-4	.	CASSVGLGSYEQYF	TGTGCCAGCAGTGTTGGTCTCGGATCTTACGAGCAGTACTTC
.	TRBJ2-1	TRBV20-1	TRBD2	CSATDLAGERGEQFF	TGCAGTGCTACCGACTTAGCGGGAGAAAGGGGTGAGCAGTTCTTC
few	TRBJ1-5	TRBV27	TRBD1	CASSLLGTGATNQPQHF	TGTGCCAGCAGTTTGCTTGGGACAGGGGCCACCAATCAGCCCCAGCATTTT
.	TRBJ2-4	TRBV9	.	CASSARGGLAKNIQYF	TGTGCCAGCAGCGCCCGAGGAGGATTAGCCAAAAACATTCAGTACTTC
few	TRBJ2-1	TRBV12-3/TRBV12-4	TRBD2	CASTGTSGGLNEQFF	TGTGCCAGCACCGGGACTAGCGGTGGCCTCAATGAGCAGTTCTTC
.	TRBJ2-3	TRBV2	TRBD2	CASRPRTSGYSTDTQYF	TGTGCCAGCAGACCCCGGACTAGCGGTTATAGCACAGATACGCAGTATTTT
.	TRBJ1-1	TRBV2	.	CASSEFARGAFF	TGTGCCAGCAGTGAATTTGCCCGAGGCGCTTTCTTT
.	TRBJ2-2	TRBV7-9	.	CASSRARTADTGELFF	TGTGCCAGCAGCCGAGCCCGGACGGCGGACACCGGGGAGCTGTTTTTT
once	TRBJ2-7	TRBV5-1	.	CASTTGPPYEQYF	TGCGCCAGCACCACGGGGCCTCCCTACGAGCAGTACTTC
few	TRBJ2-3	TRBV4-3	.	CASSQWGRSTDTQYF	TGCGCCAGCAGCCAATGGGGGAGGAGCACAGATACGCAGTATTTT
many	TRBJ2-7	TRBV5-1	TRBD1	CASSLGVDRGRYEQYF	TGCGCCAGCAGCCTGGGTGTGGACAGGGGGCGCTACGAGCAGTACTTC
many	TRBJ2-7	TRBV12-3/TRBV12-4	TRBD1	CASSIVRGLSYEQYF	TGTGCCAGCAGCATAGTCAGGGGGCTCTCCTACGAGCAGTACTTC
few	TRBJ1-1	TRBV7-9	.	CASSPFLVPEAFF	TGTGCCAGCAGCCCCTTCCTGGTCCCTGAAGCTTTCTTT
few	TRBJ2-1	TRBV12-3/TRBV12-4	TRBD2	CASSSWTSGSRDEQFF	TGTGCCAGCAGCTCATGGACTAGCGGGAGTCGTGATGAGCAGTTCTTC
.	TRBJ2-1	TRBV5-1	TRBD2	CASSLPGTSDYNEQFF	TGCGCCAGCAGCTTGCCCGGGACTAGCGATTACAATGAGCAGTTCTTC
many	TRBJ1-5	TRBV5-1	.	CASSLDPDQPQHF	TGCGCCAGCAGCTTGGACCCGGACCAGCCCCAGCATTTT
.	TRBJ2-7	TRBV5-1	.	CASSPEGSVAYEQYF	TGCGCCAGCAGCCCCGAAGGGTCGGTTGCCTACGAGCAGTACTTC
.	TRBJ1-2	TRBV7-2	.	CASSLDHRSYGYTF	TGTGCCAGCAGCTTAGATCACAGGAGCTATGGCTACACCTTC
few	TRBJ2-7	TRBV20-1	TRBD2	CSARDMTSGGGHYEQYF	TGCAGTGCTAGAGATATGACTAGCGGGGGGGGGCACTACGAGCAGTACTTC
few	TRBJ1-1	TRBV29-1	.	CSGRHRNTEAFF	TGCAGCGGCCGACACAGGAACACTGAAGCTTTCTTT
.	TRBJ1-2	TRBV20-1	.	CSAGGDNADYGYTF	TGCAGTGCTGGGGGGGATAATGCTGACTATGGCTACACCTTC
.	TRBJ1-1	TRBV29-1	TRBD1	CSVERTGMNTEAFF	TGCAGCGTGGAACGGACAGGGATGAACACTGAAGCTTTCTTT
.	TRBJ1-6	TRBV3-1	TRBD1	CASSQTGQLNSPLHF	TGTGCCAGCAGCCAGACGGGACAGCTGAATTCACCCCTCCACTTT
few	TRBJ1-1	TRBV5-8	TRBD1	CASRFTGQGANTEAFF	TGTGCCAGCAGATTTACGGGACAGGGGGCCAACACTGAAGCTTTCTTT
many	TRBJ2-1	TRBV12-3/TRBV12-4	TRBD2	CASSLYSGTDNEQFF	TGTGCCAGCAGTTTGTACAGCGGGACTGACAATGAGCAGTTCTTC
few	TRBJ1-1	TRBV6-2/TRBV6-3	.	CASSYSAGTSEAFF	TGTGCCAGCAGTTACTCTGCAGGGACCTCTGAAGCTTTCTTT
.	TRBJ1-1	TRBV3-1	.	CASRQQGGTEAFF	TGTGCCAGCAGGCAACAGGGTGGCACTGAAGCTTTCTTT
many	TRBJ2-5	TRBV7-9	TRBD1	CASSSTGTGQETQYF	TGTGCCAGCAGCTCGACCGGGACAGGGCAAGAGACCCAGTACTTC
.	TRBJ2-5	TRBV7-2	TRBD1	CASSLQGPGETQYF	TGTGCCAGCAGCCTACAGGGGCCCGGGGAGACCCAGTACTTC
many	TRBJ1-5	TRBV12-3/TRBV12-4	.	CASSFRVQPQHF	TGTGCCAGCAGTTTCAGGGTTCAGCCCCAGCATTTT
many	TRBJ1-6	TRBV12-3/TRBV12-4	.	CASSFSRENSPLHF	TGTGCCAGCAGTTTTAGTCGAGAGAATTCACCCCTCCACTTT
.	TRBJ2-7	TRBV12-3/TRBV12-4	TRBD2	CASRSGGFGEQYF	TGTGCCAGCAGGTCGGGGGGTTTTGGGGAGCAGTACTTC
many	TRBJ2-5	TRBV5-1	.	CASSLAPGTSQETQYF	TGCGCCAGCAGCTTGGCCCCGGGGACTTCCCAAGAGACCCAGTACTTC
.	TRBJ2-1	TRBV3-1	.	CASSFPQTGLSYNEQFF	TGTGCCAGCAGCTTTCCCCAAACGGGACTCTCCTACAATGAGCAGTTCTTC
many	TRBJ2-3	TRBV5-1	.	CASSPPVTSTDTQYF	TGCGCCAGCAGCCCCCCAGTGACTAGCACAGATACGCAGTATTTT
.	TRBJ2-7	TRBV5-4	TRBD2	CASSSGTSGRSEQYF	TGTGCCAGCAGCTCCGGGACTAGCGGGAGGAGCGAGCAGTACTTC
.	TRBJ2-1	TRBV18	.	CASSAYTANEQFF	TGTGCCAGCTCAGCATATACTGCCAATGAGCAGTTCTTC
few	TRBJ2-5	TRBV20-1	.	CSARRQETQYF	TGCAGTGCTAGACGCCAAGAGACCCAGTACTTC
.	TRBJ2-2	TRBV12-3/TRBV12-4	.	CAFNTVIGFANTGELFF	TGTGCCTTCAATACCGTCATTGGGTTCGCGAACACCGGGGAGCTGTTTTTT
.	TRBJ2-3	TRBV6-1	.	CASRDPGLSDTQYF	TGTGCCAGCAGAGACCCAGGACTTAGTGATACGCAGTATTTT
.	TRBJ1-2	TRBV28	.	CASTESQGLYGYTF	TGTGCCAGCACCGAATCCCAGGGCCTCTATGGCTACACCTTC
few	TRBJ2-7	TRBV18	TRBD1	CASSPSRDRGNQQYF	TGTGCCAGCTCACCGTCCCGGGACAGGGGTAATCAGCAGTACTTC
few	TRBJ1-1	TRBV11-2	.	CASSLEWGRLTEAFF	TGTGCCAGCAGCCTCGAGTGGGGAAGGTTAACTGAAGCTTTCTTT
.	TRBJ2-7	TRBV20-1	TRBD2	CSARQTSGDRYEQYF	TGCAGTGCTAGGCAAACTAGCGGGGACCGCTACGAGCAGTACTTC
many	TRBJ2-3	TRBV5-4	.	CASSLSGGRSTDTQYF	TGTGCCAGCAGCTTGTCGGGGGGCAGAAGCACAGATACGCAGTATTTT
few	TRBJ2-3	TRBV6-1	TRBD1	CASSDDYGQGADTQYF	TGTGCCAGCAGTGATGACTATGGACAGGGTGCAGATACGCAGTATTTT
.	TRBJ2-2	TRBV5-1	TRBD1	CASSWTGSTGELFF	TGCGCCAGCAGCTGGACAGGGAGCACCGGGGAGCTGTTTTTT
.	TRBJ2-1	TRBV11-3	.	CASSLAAGTPYNEQFF	TGTGCCAGCAGCTTAGCGGCCGGGACGCCCTACAATGAGCAGTTCTTC